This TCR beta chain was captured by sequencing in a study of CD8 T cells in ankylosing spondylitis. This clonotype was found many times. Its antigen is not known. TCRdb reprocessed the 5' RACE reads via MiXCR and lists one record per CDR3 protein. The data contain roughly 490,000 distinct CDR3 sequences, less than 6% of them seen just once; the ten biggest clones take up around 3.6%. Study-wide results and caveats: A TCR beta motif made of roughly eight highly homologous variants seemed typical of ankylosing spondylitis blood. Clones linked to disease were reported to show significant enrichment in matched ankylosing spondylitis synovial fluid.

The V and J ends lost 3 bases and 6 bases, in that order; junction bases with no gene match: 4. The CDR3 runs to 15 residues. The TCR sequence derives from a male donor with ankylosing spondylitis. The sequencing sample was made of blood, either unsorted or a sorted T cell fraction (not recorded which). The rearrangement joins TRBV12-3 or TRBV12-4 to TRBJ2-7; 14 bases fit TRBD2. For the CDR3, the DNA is TGTGCCAGCAGTTTGGGGACTAGCGGGAGTGGCGAGCAGTACTTC. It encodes CASSLGTSGSGEQYF.